This T cell receptor (beta chain) was identified during a study of blood T cells in healthy people across ages. V was cut by 5 bases and J by 5 bases, with 18 bases left in between. This CDR3 comprises 15 residues. CDR1 is SGHTA, CDR2 FQGNSA, per germline. This clonotype was detected ten times or more. Next came a second PCR, run for about 6 to 12 cycles, which used a sample-barcoded 5' primer along with a J-beta primer mix. Via MiXCR, TCRdb re-called the 5' RACE reads, giving one row per CDR3 protein. Among hundreds of thousands of distinct CDR3 sequences, 44% were seen once, and the ten largest hold 15% to 25%.

The sequenced material came from blood. The rearrangement joins TRBV7-2 to TRBJ2-5; D perhaps matches TRBD2 (6 bases). This receptor was taken from a man aged 60 to 69 in good health. The CDR3 DNA is TGTGCCAGCAGCACGAGACTAGTTAGGGCTGAGACCCAGTACTTC. Translation: CASSTRLVRAETQYF.